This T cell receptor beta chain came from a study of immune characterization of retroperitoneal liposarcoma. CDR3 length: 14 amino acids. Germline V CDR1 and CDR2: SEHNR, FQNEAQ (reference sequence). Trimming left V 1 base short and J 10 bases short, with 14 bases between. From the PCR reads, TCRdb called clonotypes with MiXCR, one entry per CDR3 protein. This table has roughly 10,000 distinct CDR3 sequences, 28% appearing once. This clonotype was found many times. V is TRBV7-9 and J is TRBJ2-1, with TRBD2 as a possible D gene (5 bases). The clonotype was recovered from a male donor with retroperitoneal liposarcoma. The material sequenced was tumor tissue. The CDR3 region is CASSLEVRGYEQFF. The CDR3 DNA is TGTGCCAGCAGCTTAGAGGTACGGGGATACGAGCAGTTCTTC.